The T cell receptor (beta chain) described here comes from a study of cytomegalovirus exposure and HLA in healthy donors. Study as a whole: Earlier findings included 117 million unique TCR beta sequences obtained from 150 million to 200 million T cells. Points from the study as a whole: Reports showed the classifier diagnosing cytomegalovirus status with high specificity and sensitivity. One later analysis reportedly identified an Asian-associated ancestry cluster that showed fewer N-insertions than the approximately 700-donor mean. For most subjects, TCR beta sequences were reported to predict HLA-A and HLA-B alleles with accuracy.

V was trimmed by 0 bases and J by 0 bases, leaving 6 bases between them. The CDR3 runs 15 residues. Germline values: CDR1 SGHNT, CDR2 YYREEE (reference sequence). 13 Jbeta primers and 60 Vbeta primers were used for the PCR. The method was immunoSEQ multiplex PCR; TCRdb's version includes in-frame clones alone and lacks a portion of them. The sample holds 90,000 to 120,000 clones, about 68% seen once. Comment on this clone: Its antigen is unidentified.

This sequence was found in a man aged 25 to 40 in good health and CMV-seropositive. The chain has TRBV5-4 and TRBJ2-2, with D perhaps TRBD2 (6 bases). Source material: PBMCs. CDR3 loop: CASSLGGANTGELFF. In DNA, the CDR3 is TGTGCCAGCAGCTTGGGCGGGGCGAACACCGGGGAGCTGTTTTTT.